This T cell receptor (beta chain) emerged from a study of blood T cell repertoires in COVID-19. Study-wide background: Sites in the United States, Italy and Spain provided acute and convalescent COVID-19 samples.

Germline V gene sequence: CDR1 MDHEN, CDR2 SYDVKM. V was clipped by 6 bases and J by 4 bases; unmatched bases: 11. This CDR3 is built from 15 residues. TCRdb's copy holds only in-frame clones and misses some; the assay was immunoSEQ multiplex PCR. This table has some 80,000 clones, about four fifths appearing once. This clonotype was sampled from a human donor in a cohort sampled during active COVID-19. This chain uses TRBV28 with TRBJ2-7, with 8 bases that match TRBD1. Input material: peripheral blood. The DNA of the CDR3 is TGTGCCAGCAGCTACAGGGGGTCGAAAACTTACGAGCAGTACTTC. Residues: CASSYRGSKTYEQYF.